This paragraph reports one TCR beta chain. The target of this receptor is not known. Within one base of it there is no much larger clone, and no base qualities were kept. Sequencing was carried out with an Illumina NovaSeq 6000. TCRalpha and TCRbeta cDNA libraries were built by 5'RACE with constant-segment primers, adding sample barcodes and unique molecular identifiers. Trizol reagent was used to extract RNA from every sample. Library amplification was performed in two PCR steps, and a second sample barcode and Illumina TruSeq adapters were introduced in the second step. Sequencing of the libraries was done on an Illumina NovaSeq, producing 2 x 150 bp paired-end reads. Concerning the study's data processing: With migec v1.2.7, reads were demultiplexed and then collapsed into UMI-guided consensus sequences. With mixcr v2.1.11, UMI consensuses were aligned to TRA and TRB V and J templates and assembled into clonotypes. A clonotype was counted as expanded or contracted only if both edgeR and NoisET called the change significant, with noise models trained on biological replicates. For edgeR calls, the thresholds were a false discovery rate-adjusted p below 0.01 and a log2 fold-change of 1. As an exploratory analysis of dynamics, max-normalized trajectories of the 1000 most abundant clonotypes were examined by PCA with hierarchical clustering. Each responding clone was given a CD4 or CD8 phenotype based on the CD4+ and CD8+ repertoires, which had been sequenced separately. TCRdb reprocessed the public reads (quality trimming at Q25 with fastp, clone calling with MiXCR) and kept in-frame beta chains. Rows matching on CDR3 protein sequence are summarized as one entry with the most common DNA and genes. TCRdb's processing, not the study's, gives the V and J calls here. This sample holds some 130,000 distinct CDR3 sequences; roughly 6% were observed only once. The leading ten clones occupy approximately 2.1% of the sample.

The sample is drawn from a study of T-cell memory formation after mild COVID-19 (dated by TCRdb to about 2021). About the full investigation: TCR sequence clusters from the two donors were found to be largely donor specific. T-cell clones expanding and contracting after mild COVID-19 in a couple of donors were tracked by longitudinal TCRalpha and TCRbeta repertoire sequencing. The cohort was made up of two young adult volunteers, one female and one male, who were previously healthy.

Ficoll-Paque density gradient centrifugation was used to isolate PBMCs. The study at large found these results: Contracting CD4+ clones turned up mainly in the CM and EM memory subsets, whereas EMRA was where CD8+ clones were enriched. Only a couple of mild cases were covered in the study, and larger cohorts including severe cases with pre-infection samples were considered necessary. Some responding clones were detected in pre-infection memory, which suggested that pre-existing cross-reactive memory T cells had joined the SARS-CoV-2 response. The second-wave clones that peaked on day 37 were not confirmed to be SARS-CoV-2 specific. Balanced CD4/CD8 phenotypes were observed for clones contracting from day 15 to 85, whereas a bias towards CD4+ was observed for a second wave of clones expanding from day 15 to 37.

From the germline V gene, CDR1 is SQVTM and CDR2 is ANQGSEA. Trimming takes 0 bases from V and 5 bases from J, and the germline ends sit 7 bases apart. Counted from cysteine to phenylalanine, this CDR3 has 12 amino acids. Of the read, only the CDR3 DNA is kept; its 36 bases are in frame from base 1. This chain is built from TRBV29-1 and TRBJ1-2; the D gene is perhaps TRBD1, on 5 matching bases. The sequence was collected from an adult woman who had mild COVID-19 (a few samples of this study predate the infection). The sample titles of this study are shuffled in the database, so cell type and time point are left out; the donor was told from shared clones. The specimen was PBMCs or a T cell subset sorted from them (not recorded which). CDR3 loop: CSVEDRVYGYTF. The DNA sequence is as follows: TGCAGCGTTGAAGACAGGGTATATGGCTACACCTTC. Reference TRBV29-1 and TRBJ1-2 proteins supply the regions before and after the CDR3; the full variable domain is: SAVISQKPSRDICQRGTSLTIQCQVDSQVTMMFWYRQQPGQSLTLIATANQGSEATYESGFVIDKFPISRPNLTFSTLTVSNMSPEDSSIYLCSVEDRVYGYTFGSGTRLTVV.